This T cell receptor (beta chain) is drawn from a study of blood T cell repertoires in COVID-19. Overall study context: In each case, the material was cDNA or gDNA derived from T cells, B-cell-depleted T cells, or PBMCs.

The CDR3 contains 13 residues. CDR1 is MNHEY and CDR2 is SMNVEV in the germline V gene (reference sequence). Trimming cost V 3 bases and J 3 bases, with 8 bases left between them. In the study's own analysis: Estimates of nucleated cell counts were drawn from the amplification of reference gene primers. Measured with immunoSEQ multiplex PCR; TCRdb has only the in-frame clones, and not every one. From that table come the V and J calls and clone size; the DNA was used to work out D and trimming. Among around 190,000 clones, more than 70% were seen once, and the ten largest hold 4.5% to 7%. This chain links TRBV27 with TRBJ2-5, with D perhaps matching TRBD1 (6 bases). This clonotype was sampled from a man aged 35-49 years with acute COVID-19. What was sequenced was PBMCs or T cells enriched from blood (not recorded which). This chain's CDR3 is CASSFSGEETQYF. The CDR3 nucleotides read TGTGCCAGCAGTTTCTCAGGGGAAGAGACCCAGTACTTC.